The 29 T cell receptor beta chains in this list originate from one sample, sequenced in a study of OX40 agonist ivuxolimab in advanced cancers. Clones were sequenced by immunoSEQ multiplex PCR, and TCRdb holds only the in-frame ones, with some missing. The repertoire holds about 49,000 clones, with around nine tenths as singletons. This specimen consisted of CD4+ or CD8+ T cells sorted from blood, obtained in a trial of the OX40 agonist ivuxolimab. These receptors all stem from an adult with an advanced solid tumor such as melanoma, head and neck, liver or kidney cancer.

The rearrangement joins TRBV12-5 to TRBJ2-5, with D possibly TRBD2 on 7 matching bases. CDR1 and CDR2 (germline): LGHNT, FRNRAP. V was trimmed by 0 bases and J by 2 bases, leaving 13 bases between them. This CDR3 is built from 16 residues. CDR3 nucleotides: TGTGCTAGTGGTTTGGTACAGGGAGGGGGGCAAGAGACCCAGTACTTC. Encoded protein: CASGLVQGGGQETQYF.

This chain links TRBV28 with TRBJ2-5, with D perhaps TRBD2 (5 bases). The CDR3 is 17 residues long. In germline, CDR1 is MDHEN, CDR2 SYDVKM. The V end was cut by 5 bases, the J end by 2 bases, with 21 bases between. CDR3 nucleotide sequence: TGTGCCAGCAGTCCAACCCGAGGGAGCGGCTCACAAGAGACCCAGTACTTC. Residues: CASSPTRGSGSQETQYF.

V usage is TRBV11-2 and J usage is TRBJ1-4; no clear D gene. Trimming left V 5 bases short and J 4 bases short, with 14 bases between. This CDR3 contains 15 residues. Germline V CDR1 and CDR2: SGHAT, FQNNGV. CDR3 in DNA: TGTGCCAGCAGCCCGGAGTTCGGAAGTAATGAAAAACTGTTTTTT. It codes for CASSPEFGSNEKLFF.

This clone appeared once. This chain's CDR3 is CASSPSWGLAGAGEQYF. CDR3 nucleotides: TGTGCCAGCAGCCCTTCGTGGGGGCTAGCGGGAGCGGGCGAGCAGTACTTC. This chain uses TRBV7-9 with TRBJ2-7, with 10 positions matching TRBD2. With V trimmed by 5 bases and J by 6 bases, 16 bases remained unmatched. The CDR3 length is 17 residues. Germline V CDR1 and CDR2: SEHNR, FQNEAQ (reference sequence).

The chain carries TRBV2 and TRBJ2-2; TRBD1 might be the D (6 bases). The CDR3 contains 12 residues. The V gene's germline CDR1 is SNHLY and CDR2 FYNNEI. V dropped 7 bases and J dropped 6 bases, with 9 bases sitting between them. The DNA of the CDR3 is TGTGCCAGCACCTGGACAGCCGGGGAGCTGTTTTTT. Its translation is CASTWTAGELFF.

The V call is TRBV6-1, the J call TRBJ2-7; D not certain. Germline CDR1 reads MNHNS; CDR2 reads SASEGT. There are 15 residues in the CDR3. Trimming shortened V by 5 bases and J by 2 bases, and 16 bases separated the two germline ends. The CDR3 DNA reads as TGTGCCAGCAGTCCAATTTGGGGTCTAACCTACGAGCAGTACTTC. This encodes CASSPIWGLTYEQYF.

The rearrangement uses TRBV6-6 and TRBJ1-3; D unresolved. This CDR3 spans 16 amino acids. CDR1 and CDR2 from the germline V gene are MNHNY and SVGAGI (reference sequence). V was cut by 4 bases and J by 8 bases, with 21 bases left in between. CDR3 DNA sequence: TGTGCCAGCAGTTCCATGGGCCCAACCTCCGAGGACACCATATATTTT. Translated, it gives CASSSMGPTSEDTIYF.

V and J are TRBV5-1 and TRBJ1-3, with 9 positions matching TRBD1. CDR3 length: 14 residues. The V gene end was trimmed by 4 bases and the J gene end by 4 bases; junction bases not matched to a gene: 3. CDR1 SGHRS and CDR2 YFSETQ come from the germline V gene. CDR3 in amino acids: CASSQGTGGNTIYF. The DNA of the CDR3 is TGCGCCAGCAGCCAAGGGACAGGGGGAAACACCATATATTTT. The whole variable domain, remainder taken from reference TRBV5-1 and TRBJ1-3, is KAGVTQTPRYLIKTRGQQVTLSCSPISGHRSVSWYQQTPGQGLQFLFEYFSETQRNKGNFPGRFSGRQFSNSRSEMNVSTLELGDSALYLCASSQGTGGNTIYFGEGSWLTVV.

The rearrangement links TRBV4-3 to TRBJ2-2, with 8 nucleotides matching TRBD2. CDR1 and CDR2 (germline): LGHNA, YSLEER. This CDR3 is built from 20 residues. After removal of 0 bases from V and 0 bases from J, the junction contained 12 bases not matched to a gene. In DNA, the CDR3 is TGCGCCAGCAGCCAAGATGCCCTGACAGCGGGGGACCCGAACACCGGGGAGCTGTTTTTT. It is translated as CASSQDALTAGDPNTGELFF.

With respect to this clone: A junction end diverges from the germline sequence, so it may reflect a read error. The rearrangement joins TRBV7-7 to TRBJ2-5; D gene uncertain. Germline loops: CDR1 SSHAT, CDR2 FNYEAQ (reference sequence). The CDR3 sequence is 12 residues long. The CDR3 DNA sequence: TGTGCTAGCAGCTTAGAACCGGGGACCCAGTACTTC. The encoded protein is CASSLEPGTQYF.

This chain joins TRBV21-1 and TRBJ2-7. TRBV21-1 corresponds to a pseudogene. The CDR3 is 14 amino acids. The CDR3 protein is CASSKEGGSYEQYF. The CDR3 bases are TGTGCCAGCAGCAAAGAGGGGGGCAGCTACGAGCAGTACTTC.

The chain links TRBV6-1 to TRBJ2-1, with D perhaps matching TRBD1 or TRBD2 (5 bases each). The CDR3 sequence is 16 residues long. V was trimmed by 1 base and J by 4 bases, leaving 14 bases between them. Looked up from germline, CDR1 is MNHNS and CDR2 is SASEGT. The CDR3 spells CASSEDSGGAYNEQFF. The CDR3 DNA sequence: TGTGCCAGCAGTGAAGATTCTGGGGGTGCGTACAATGAGCAGTTCTTC.

CDR3 sequence reads: CASSPFKTYEQYF. CDR3 nucleotides: TGTGCCAGCAGTCCCTTCAAGACCTACGAGCAGTACTTC. The chain employs TRBV13 and TRBJ2-7; D gene unclear. Germline V gene sequence: CDR1 PRHDT, CDR2 FYEKMQ (reference sequence). V was cut by 6 bases and J by 2 bases, with 11 bases left in between. CDR3 length equals 13 residues.

The chain links TRBV9 to TRBJ2-1; TRBD1 matches at 7 bases. CDR1 is SGDLS and CDR2 is YYNGEE in the germline V gene. The CDR3 is made up of 13 amino acids. V dropped 0 bases and J dropped 9; count of bases not matched to a gene: 3. The CDR3 DNA reads TGTGCCAGCAGCGTAGGACAGGGCGTTGAGCAGTTCTTC. Its translation is CASSVGQGVEQFF.

This sequence joins TRBV10-2 and TRBJ2-7; D ambiguous. Germline loops: CDR1 WSHSY, CDR2 SAAADI. The CDR3 sequence is 15 residues long. V lost 4 bases and J 4 bases, leaving 17 bases between the germline ends. The CDR3 spells CASSVPEKKAYEQYF. CDR3 sequence (DNA): TGCGCCAGCAGTGTACCAGAGAAAAAGGCTTACGAGCAGTACTTC.

This rearrangement joins TRBV6-5 to TRBJ2-7, with D maybe TRBD2 (5 bases). The germline V gene encodes CDR1 MNHEY and CDR2 SVGAGI. The CDR3 length is 14 residues. V was cut by 2 bases and J by 0 bases, with 8 bases left in between. The CDR3 loop reads CASSYDEGSYEQYF. Here the CDR3 DNA reads TGTGCCAGCAGTTACGATGAGGGCTCCTACGAGCAGTACTTC.

The genes are TRBV6-6 and TRBJ1-5, with D unclear. This CDR3 is built from 13 residues. V was cut by 6 bases and J by 0 bases, with 6 bases left in between. CDR1 is MNHNY and CDR2 is SVGAGI in the germline V gene (reference sequence). CDR3: CASSPYSNQPQHF. The CDR3 DNA follows: TGTGCCAGCAGCCCGTATAGCAATCAGCCCCAGCATTTT.

V usage is TRBV28 and J usage is TRBJ2-3; D is ambiguous. With 8 bases removed from V and 5 bases from J, the gap between germline ends came to 11 bases. Germline CDR1 reads MDHEN; CDR2 reads SYDVKM. CDR3 length equals 12 residues. The CDR3 loop reads CASWASGDTQYF. In DNA form, the CDR3 reads TGTGCCAGCTGGGCGTCGGGAGATACGCAGTATTTT.

The chain carries TRBV19 and TRBJ2-1; a weak D match, TRBD2 (6 bases). The CDR3 sequence is 16 residues long. From germline, CDR1 is LNHDA and CDR2 SQIVND (reference sequence). The V end was cut by 5 bases, the J end by 2 bases, with 16 bases between. CDR3 residues: CASSRGGSSAYNEQFF. As DNA, the CDR3 is TGTGCCAGTAGTCGTGGAGGGAGTAGCGCCTACAATGAGCAGTTCTTC. The whole variable domain, remainder taken from reference TRBV19 and TRBJ2-1, is DGGITQSPKYLFRKEGQNVTLSCEQNLNHDAMYWYRQDPGQGLRLIYYSQIVNDFQKGDIAEGYSVSREKKESFPLTVTSAQKNPTAFYLCASSRGGSSAYNEQFFGPGTRLTVL.

The chain is built from TRBV30 and TRBJ1-1; 9 bases are a match to TRBD1. This CDR3 is built from 13 residues. Germline V gives CDR1 GTSNPN, CDR2 SVGIG (reference sequence). Losses at the gene ends were 3 bases for V and 4 bases for J; bases not matched to a gene: 3. The CDR3 loop reads CAWRQTGGTEAFF. DNA for the CDR3: TGTGCCTGGAGGCAGACAGGGGGCACTGAAGCTTTCTTT. Filled out from reference TRBV30 and TRBJ1-1, the complete variable domain reads SQTIHQWPATLVQPVGSPLSLECTVEGTSNPNLYWYRQAAGRGLQLLFYSVGIGQISSEVPQNLSASRPQDRQFILSSKKLLLSDSGFYLCAWRQTGGTEAFFGQGTRLTVV.

This sequence joins TRBV2 and TRBJ2-1, with D unclear. Germline V CDR1 and CDR2: SNHLY, FYNNEI. The V end was cut by 7 bases, the J end by 6 bases, with 16 bases between. The CDR3 extends over 14 amino acids. CDR3 loop: CASTLTNLGNEQFF. CDR3 in DNA: TGTGCCAGCACCCTTACCAACCTAGGCAATGAGCAGTTCTTC.

The chain recombines TRBV7-9 with TRBJ2-7, with D perhaps TRBD1 (5 bases). The CDR3 has 14 residues. CDR1 and CDR2 (germline): SEHNR, FQNEAQ (reference sequence). Trimming cost V 5 bases and J 5 bases, with 16 bases left between them. This CDR3 reads CASSRNQLGDEQYF. CDR3 nucleotides: TGTGCCAGCAGCCGTAATCAGCTAGGGGACGAGCAGTACTTC. Combining the CDR3 with reference TRBV7-9 and TRBJ2-7 gives the whole variable domain DTGVSQNPRHKITKRGQNVTFRCDPISEHNRLYWYRQTLGQGPEFLTYFQNEAQLEKSRLLSDRFSAERPKGSFSTLEIQRTEQGDSAMYLCASSRNQLGDEQYFGPGTRLTVT.

About this clone: Distinct nucleotide sequences in the sample also encode this CDR3. The chain combines TRBV29-1 with TRBJ1-2; the D gene is possibly TRBD1 (5 bases). The ends were cut back, 7 bases at V and 3 bases at J, with 15 bases in the middle. CDR3 size: 13 residues. Looked up from germline, CDR1 is SQVTM and CDR2 is ANQGSEA. Here the CDR3 DNA reads TGCAGCGACGTAGACGGGACGTACTATGGCTACACCTTC. Translation: CSDVDGTYYGYTF.

The chain carries TRBV5-1 and TRBJ2-1; TRBD1 matches 9 bases. Germline V lookup: CDR1 SGHRS, CDR2 YFSETQ. The junction had 8 bases not matched to a gene; V was cut back by 4 bases and J by 9 bases. The CDR3 is 14 amino acids. Written as DNA, the CDR3 is TGCGCCAGCAGCGTCAATCCGGGACAGGGTGAGCAGTTCTTC. Translating it yields CASSVNPGQGEQFF.

CDR3 in DNA: TGTGCCAGCAGTCCGTTTACGGGGATAGGGAACACTGAAGCTTTCTTT. It encodes CASSPFTGIGNTEAFF. The chain is built from TRBV2 and TRBJ1-1; no reliable D call. CDR1 and CDR2 from the germline V gene are SNHLY and FYNNEI. CDR3 length: 16 amino acids. The V end lost 5 bases, the J end lost 1 base, and 17 bases lay between the germline ends.

A few counts support this clone. The chain links TRBV7-2 to TRBJ2-7; a weak D match, TRBD1 (5 bases). V lost 1 base and J 0 bases, leaving 13 bases between the germline ends. Germline CDR1 is SGHTA and CDR2 is FQGNSA. This CDR3 has 16 residues. CDR3 protein: CASSLGRQGISYEQYF. The CDR3 DNA is TGTGCCAGCAGCTTAGGTCGGCAGGGAATCTCCTACGAGCAGTACTTC.

This sequence joins TRBV10-2 and TRBJ1-2, with 10 bases matching TRBD1. This CDR3 contains 16 residues. The germline CDR1 and CDR2 sequences are WSHSY and SAAADI. Losses at the gene ends were 2 bases for V and 8 bases for J; bases not matched to a gene: 11. The CDR3 DNA is TGCGCCAGCAGTGAGGTCGGCGACAGGGGGCGAGAAGGCTACACCTTC. It yields the protein CASSEVGDRGREGYTF.

CDR3 sequence: CASSNDRVPGELFF. The DNA of the CDR3 is TGTGCCAGCAGTAACGACAGGGTACCCGGGGAGCTGTTTTTT. The rearrangement uses TRBV6-5 and TRBJ2-2; the match to TRBD1 covers 7 bases. The germline V gene encodes CDR1 MNHEY and CDR2 SVGAGI. The ends lost 5 bases at V and 6 bases at J; junction bases unmatched: 6. This CDR3 region has 14 residues.

The table lists this clone with a count of one. The rearrangement uses TRBV7-2 and TRBJ2-7; no clear D gene. The CDR3 spans 12 residues. Trimming stripped 2 bases from V and 3 bases from J, with 5 bases between. In germline, CDR1 is SGHTA, CDR2 FQGNSA. The CDR3 reads CASSLTYYEQYF. Written as DNA, the CDR3 is TGTGCCAGCAGCTTAACTTACTACGAGCAGTACTTC.